This TCR beta chain was profiled in a study of blood T cell repertoires in COVID-19. As for the study in general: COVID-19 samples from acute and convalescent phases originated in the United States, Italy and Spain. In each case, the material was cDNA or gDNA derived from T cells, B-cell-depleted T cells, or PBMCs.

In the authors' methods: Reference gene primer amplification gave nucleated cell count estimates. The table came from immunoSEQ multiplex PCR; TCRdb's copy has only in-frame clones and leaves some out. V and J calls and clone size come straight from that table; D and trimming were deduced from the DNA. Among fewer than 200,000 clones listed, under 80% were seen once. The sequencing sample was made of peripheral blood. This TCR was recovered from a woman aged 80 or over with acute or convalescent COVID-19.

CDR3 nucleotides: TGTGCCAGTAGTACCTCGTCGGGACTAGCTATGACAGATACGCAGTATTTT. The encoded protein is CASSTSSGLAMTDTQYF. V usage is TRBV19 and J usage is TRBJ2-3; 9 positions agree with TRBD2. In germline, CDR1 is LNHDA, CDR2 SQIVND (reference sequence). The CDR3 is 17 residues long. V shed 4 bases, J shed 3 bases, and the junction held 11 bases outside the gene matches.